Below are 15 T cell receptor beta chains sequenced from a single sample in a study of blood T cells in healthy people across ages. Primed by a sample-barcoded 5' primer and a J-beta primer mix, a second PCR proceeded for 7 to 11 cycles. Using its own MiXCR run on the 5' RACE reads, TCRdb lists one record per CDR3 protein. The sample lists 650,000 to 700,000 distinct CDR3 sequences, 32% occurring once. The sequenced sample was blood. The source is a woman of 80 years or more in good health.

Note on this clonotype: A much larger clone lies a single base off, so this may be a read error. This chain joins TRBV3-1 and TRBJ2-3, with D tentatively TRBD2 (5 bases). There are 14 residues in the CDR3. Per the germline V gene, CDR1 is LGHDT and CDR2 is YNNKEL (reference sequence). V lost 4 bases to trimming and J lost 4 bases, with 12 bases between them. CDR3 DNA sequence: TGTGCCAGCAGCCTTCAGCGGTACGCAGATACGCAGTATTTT. Its protein product is CASSLQRYADTQYF.

This clonotype appeared many times. CDR3 coding DNA: TGTGCCAGCAGCTTACGCTCGCGGGACAACCACAATGAGCAGTTCTTC. Its protein is CASSLRSRDNHNEQFF. The chain is built from TRBV7-2 and TRBJ2-1, with D perhaps assigned TRBD1 or TRBD2 (6 bases each). Germline V lookup: CDR1 SGHTA, CDR2 FQGNSA. CDR3 length: 16 amino acids. V lost 2 bases and J 5 bases, leaving 16 bases between the germline ends.

This clonotype was recorded many times. V gene TRBV7-2 combines with J gene TRBJ2-7; possible D gene TRBD1, 6 bases. This CDR3 region has 15 residues. Trimming stripped 7 bases from V and 1 base from J, with 17 bases between. Germline CDR1 and CDR2: SGHTA and FQGNSA. CDR3 in DNA: TGTGCCAGCACCATCTCGACAGGTATTTCCTACGAGCAGTACTTC. This gives the protein CASTISTGISYEQYF.

The chain joins TRBV12-3 or TRBV12-4 to TRBJ2-2; D is possibly TRBD1 (6 bases). This CDR3 comprises 14 residues. Trimming took off 6 bases at V and 1 base at J, with 9 bases between the two ends. CDR3 bases: TGTGCCAGCAGCTCAGGGGAGAACACCGGGGAGCTGTTTTTT. This codes for CASSSGENTGELFF.

This clonotype was seen ten or more times. The V call is TRBV30, the J call TRBJ1-5, with a possible D match to TRBD1 (5 bases). The CDR3 is made up of 14 amino acids. Germline V gene data show CDR1 as GTSNPN and CDR2 as SVGIG (reference sequence). V gave up 0 bases and J gave up 6 bases, with 12 bases separating them. CDR3 region: CAWSVSRVGQPQHF. The CDR3 coding sequence is TGTGCCTGGAGTGTTTCCAGGGTGGGTCAGCCCCAGCATTTT.

Details on this clonotype: This could be a read error, since a much larger clone is one nucleotide away. The chain is built from TRBV18 and TRBJ2-7; the D gene could be TRBD1 or TRBD2 (5 bases each). This CDR3 comprises 14 residues. The germline V gene has CDR1 KGHSH and CDR2 LQKENI. CDR3 residues: CASLPRGESYEQYF. The CDR3 region has the DNA TGTGCCAGCTTACCACGAGGGGAGTCCTACGAGCAGTACTTC.

CDR3 DNA sequence: TGTGCCAGCAGCTTCGCGGGAGACTCCTACAATGAGCAGTTCTTC. Protein: CASSFAGDSYNEQFF. V usage is TRBV6-4 and J usage is TRBJ2-1, with TRBD2 identical over 7 bases. Germline values: CDR1 MRHNA, CDR2 SNTAGT. The CDR3 is made up of 15 amino acids. With 6 bases clipped from V and 0 bases from J, the junction kept 5 bases outside the gene matches.

In this sample, this clonotype turned up many times. The gene calls are TRBV15 and TRBJ2-3; D is ambiguous. The V end lost 0 bases, the J end lost 3 bases, and 22 bases lay between the germline ends. CDR3 length: 19 residues. Per germline, CDR1 LNHNV and CDR2 YYDKDF (reference sequence). CDR3 DNA sequence: TGTGCCACCAGCAGAGATCGATTATCTGGTTTCGAGGAAACAGATACGCAGTATTTT. This encodes CATSRDRLSGFEETDTQYF.

The genes are TRBV20-1 and TRBJ1-1, with D possibly being TRBD1 (5 bases). The CDR3 covers 13 residues. V gave up 7 bases and J gave up 2 bases, with 14 bases separating them. Germline CDR1 reads DFQATT; CDR2 reads SNEGSKA (reference sequence). The chain's CDR3 is CSVRGSDNTEAFF. The CDR3 nucleotides read TGCAGTGTTAGGGGATCCGACAACACTGAAGCTTTCTTT.

This clonotype was observed at least ten times. The V and J genes are TRBV7-7 and TRBJ2-5; a possible D gene is TRBD1 (7 bases). V was trimmed by 5 bases and J by 0 bases, leaving 16 bases between them. The CDR3 is 16 residues long. Germline-derived CDR1 and CDR2 are SSHAT and FNYEAQ (reference sequence). The CDR3 spells CASSVGGRGDQETQYF. The CDR3 nucleotides are TGTGCCAGCAGCGTTGGGGGCAGGGGGGACCAAGAGACCCAGTACTTC.

The table lists this clonotype with a few counts. The rearrangement joins TRBV6-5 to TRBJ1-1; D is unresolved. The germline gives CDR1 MNHEY, CDR2 SVGAGI. Between the trimmed V and J ends, which lost 4 bases and 4 bases, there was a span of 19 bases. The CDR3 runs to 16 residues. CDR3: CASSFSRLEVATEAFF. The CDR3 coding sequence is TGTGCCAGCAGTTTCTCACGATTGGAGGTGGCCACTGAAGCTTTCTTT.

Details on this clonotype: This may come from a read error, since a much larger clone is one base off. V usage is TRBV9 and J usage is TRBJ2-7; D unresolved. CDR1 is SGDLS, CDR2 YYNGEE, per germline. This CDR3 is 15 amino acids long. V dropped 4 bases and J dropped 7 bases, with 21 bases sitting between them. The CDR3 bases are TGTGCCAGCAGCCTCGTGAGTGGGCACTACAATGAGCAGTACTTC. It specifies CASSLVSGHYNEQYF.

The chain joins TRBV30 to TRBJ1-1; 7 bases are a match to TRBD1. This CDR3 is 14 amino acids long. The V segment lost 3 bases and the J segment 0 bases; nucleotides outside the gene matches: 4. Germline CDR1 reads GTSNPN; CDR2 reads SVGIG (reference sequence). The CDR3 DNA sequence: TGTGCCTGGAGGAGGGGGCACATGAACACTGAAGCTTTCTTT. This translates into CAWRRGHMNTEAFF.

The V and J genes are TRBV7-3 and TRBJ2-1, with 15 bases identical to TRBD2. This CDR3 region has 17 residues. V shed 1 base and J 7 bases; nucleotides not matched to a gene: 5. From germline, CDR1 is SGHTA and CDR2 FQGTGA. CDR3 protein: CASSLRGLAGGSNEQFF. The DNA for the CDR3 is TGTGCCAGCAGCTTAAGGGGACTAGCGGGGGGTTCGAATGAGCAGTTCTTC.

V usage is TRBV6-5 and J usage is TRBJ2-3; TRBD2 agrees at 8 bases. Trimming at V came to 0 bases and at J to 0 bases, leaving 8 bases not matched to a gene. The CDR3 sequence is 18 residues long. Germline CDR1 reads MNHEY; CDR2 reads SVGAGI. The CDR3 DNA follows: TGTGCCAGCAGTTACTCGATAGCGGGAACGTCTAGCACAGATACGCAGTATTTT. This codes for CASSYSIAGTSSTDTQYF.